This entry lists 6 T cell receptor beta chains sequenced from one sample in a study of T cells expressing NK-cell markers. TCRdb reprocessed the 5' RACE reads and stores each CDR3 protein as one record, lacking DNA. The sample holds about 180,000 distinct CDR3 sequences. Sequenced input: blood T cells: a sorted CD56 or NKG2C T cell subset, CD4+ or CD8+ T cells, or bulk PBMC T cells (not recorded which). These receptors were collected from a woman aged 18 to 75 in good health.

The gene calls are TRBV5-1 and TRBJ1-1. Germline V gene sequence: CDR1 SGHRS, CDR2 YFSETQ. The CDR3 spans 14 residues. Here the CDR3 reads CASSLQPSGTEAFF.

The V and J genes are TRBV28 and TRBJ2-5; the TRBD1 assignment by TCRdb is unverifiable without DNA. The CDR3 is 14 residues long. Germline V lookup: CDR1 MDHEN, CDR2 SYDVKM. The CDR3: CASNVPGRGETQYF.

V is TRBV25-1 and J is TRBJ2-1. The CDR3 is 16 amino acids. Per germline, CDR1 MGHDK and CDR2 SYGVNS. The CDR3: CASSEFAGSSYNEQFF.

CDR3 sequence: CASSLVMGTNEKLFF. The V call is TRBV5-1, the J call TRBJ1-4. The CDR3 extends over 15 amino acids. Looked up from germline, CDR1 is SGHRS and CDR2 is YFSETQ. Full variable domain (missing parts from reference TRBV5-1 and TRBJ1-4): KAGVTQTPRYLIKTRGQQVTLSCSPISGHRSVSWYQQTPGQGLQFLFEYFSETQRNKGNFPGRFSGRQFSNSRSEMNVSTLELGDSALYLCASSLVMGTNEKLFFGSGTQLSVL.

The V gene is TRBV2, the J gene TRBJ1-5. Germline assignment: CDR1 SNHLY and CDR2 FYNNEI. The CDR3 extends over 14 amino acids. The chain's CDR3 is CASTPGRGDQPQHF. The whole variable domain, remainder taken from reference TRBV2 and TRBJ1-5, is EPEVTQTPSHQVTQMGQEVILRCVPISNHLYFYWYRQILGQKVEFLVSFYNNEISEKSEIFDDQFSVERPDGSNFTLKIRSTKLEDSAMYFCASTPGRGDQPQHFGDGTRLSIL.

The CDR3 sequence is CASSQEGRAGGELFF. The chain has TRBV4-1 and TRBJ2-2; the TRBD2 assignment by TCRdb is unverifiable without DNA. Germline CDR1 is MGHRA and CDR2 is YSYEKL. The CDR3 covers 15 residues.